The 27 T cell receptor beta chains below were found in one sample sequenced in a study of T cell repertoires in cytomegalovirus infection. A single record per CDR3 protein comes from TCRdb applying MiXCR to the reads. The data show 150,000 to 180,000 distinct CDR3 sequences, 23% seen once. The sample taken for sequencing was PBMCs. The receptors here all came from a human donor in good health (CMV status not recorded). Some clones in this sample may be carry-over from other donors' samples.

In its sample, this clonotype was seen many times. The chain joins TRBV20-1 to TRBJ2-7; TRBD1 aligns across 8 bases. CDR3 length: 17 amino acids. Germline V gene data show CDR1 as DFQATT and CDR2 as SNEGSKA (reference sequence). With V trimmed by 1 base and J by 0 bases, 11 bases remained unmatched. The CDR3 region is CSARGAQGAPSSYEQYF. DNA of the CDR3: TGCAGTGCTAGAGGGGCGCAGGGGGCTCCGAGCTCCTACGAGCAGTACTTC.

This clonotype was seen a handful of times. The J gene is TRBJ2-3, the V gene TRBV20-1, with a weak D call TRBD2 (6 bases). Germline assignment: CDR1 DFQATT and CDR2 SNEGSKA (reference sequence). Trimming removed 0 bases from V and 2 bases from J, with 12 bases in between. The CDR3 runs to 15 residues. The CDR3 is CSARDRLGYTDTQYF. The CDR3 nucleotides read TGCAGTGCTAGAGACCGACTAGGGTACACAGATACGCAGTATTTT.

CDR3 in DNA: TGTGCCAGCAGCCAAGACGTGGGGGCCAGGTCTAACAATGAGCAGTTCTTC. It encodes CASSQDVGARSNNEQFF. This rearrangement joins TRBV3-1 to TRBJ2-1; D might be TRBD1 (6 bases). The CDR3 runs 17 residues. V was cut by 0 bases and J by 5 bases, with 17 bases left in between. From germline, CDR1 is LGHDT and CDR2 YNNKEL (reference sequence).

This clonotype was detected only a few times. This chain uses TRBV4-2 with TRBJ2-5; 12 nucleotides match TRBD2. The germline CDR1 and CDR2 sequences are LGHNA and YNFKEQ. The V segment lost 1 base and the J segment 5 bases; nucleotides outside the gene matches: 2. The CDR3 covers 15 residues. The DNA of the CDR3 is TGTGCCAGCAGCCAAGGACTAGCGGGAGAGGAGACCCAGTACTTC. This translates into CASSQGLAGEETQYF.

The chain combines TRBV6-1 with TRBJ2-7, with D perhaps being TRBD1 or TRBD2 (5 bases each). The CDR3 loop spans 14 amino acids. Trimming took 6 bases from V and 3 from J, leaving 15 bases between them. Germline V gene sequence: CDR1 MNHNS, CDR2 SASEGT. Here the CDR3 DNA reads TGTGCCAGCAGCCGTAGGGACGGGATCTACGAGCAGTACTTC. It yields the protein CASSRRDGIYEQYF.

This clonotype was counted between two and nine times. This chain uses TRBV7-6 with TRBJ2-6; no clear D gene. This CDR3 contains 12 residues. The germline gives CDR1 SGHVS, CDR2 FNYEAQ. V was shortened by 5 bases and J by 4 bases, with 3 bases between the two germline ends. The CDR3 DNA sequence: TGTGCCAGCAGCCACGGGGCCAACGTCCTGACTTTC. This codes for CASSHGANVLTF.

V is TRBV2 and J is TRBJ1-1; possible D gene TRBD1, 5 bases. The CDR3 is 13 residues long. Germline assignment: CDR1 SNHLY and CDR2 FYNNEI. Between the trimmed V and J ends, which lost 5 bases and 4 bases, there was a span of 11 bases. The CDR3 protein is CASSRGTGTEAFF. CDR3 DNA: TGTGCCAGCAGTCGAGGGACGGGCACTGAAGCTTTCTTT.

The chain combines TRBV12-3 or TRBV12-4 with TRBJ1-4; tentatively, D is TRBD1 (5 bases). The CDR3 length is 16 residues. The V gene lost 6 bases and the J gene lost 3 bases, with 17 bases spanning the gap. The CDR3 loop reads CASSFGTLPSNEKLFF. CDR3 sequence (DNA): TGTGCCAGCAGCTTTGGGACCCTCCCTTCTAATGAAAAACTGTTTTTT.

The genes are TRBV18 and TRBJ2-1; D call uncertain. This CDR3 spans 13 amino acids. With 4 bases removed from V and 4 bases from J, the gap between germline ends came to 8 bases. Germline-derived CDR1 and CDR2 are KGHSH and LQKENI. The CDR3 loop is CASSQILYNEQFF. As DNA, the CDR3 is TGTGCCAGCTCACAAATATTGTACAATGAGCAGTTCTTC.

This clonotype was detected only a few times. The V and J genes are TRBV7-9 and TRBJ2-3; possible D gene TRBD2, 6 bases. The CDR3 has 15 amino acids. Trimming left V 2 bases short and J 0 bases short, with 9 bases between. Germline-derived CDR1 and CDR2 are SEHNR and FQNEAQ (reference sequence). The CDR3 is CASSLLGGSTDTQYF. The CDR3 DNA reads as TGTGCCAGCAGCTTATTAGGAGGGAGCACAGATACGCAGTATTTT.

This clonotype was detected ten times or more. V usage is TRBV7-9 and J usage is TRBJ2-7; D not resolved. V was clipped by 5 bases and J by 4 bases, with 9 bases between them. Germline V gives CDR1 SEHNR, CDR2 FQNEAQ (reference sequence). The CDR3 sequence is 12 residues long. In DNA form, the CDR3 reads TGTGCCAGCAGCCCATTCCCATACGAGCAGTACTTC. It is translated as CASSPFPYEQYF. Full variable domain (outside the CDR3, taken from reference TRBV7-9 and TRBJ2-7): DTGVSQNPRHKITKRGQNVTFRCDPISEHNRLYWYRQTLGQGPEFLTYFQNEAQLEKSRLLSDRFSAERPKGSFSTLEIQRTEQGDSAMYLCASSPFPYEQYFGPGTRLTVT.

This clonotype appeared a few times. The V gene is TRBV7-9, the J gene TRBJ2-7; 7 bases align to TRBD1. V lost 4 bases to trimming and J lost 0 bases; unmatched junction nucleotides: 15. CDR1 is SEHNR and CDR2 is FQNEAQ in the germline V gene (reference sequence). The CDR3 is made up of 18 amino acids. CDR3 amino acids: CASSSILPPRDSSYEQYF. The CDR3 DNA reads TGTGCCAGCAGCTCTATCCTCCCTCCCCGGGACAGCTCCTACGAGCAGTACTTC.

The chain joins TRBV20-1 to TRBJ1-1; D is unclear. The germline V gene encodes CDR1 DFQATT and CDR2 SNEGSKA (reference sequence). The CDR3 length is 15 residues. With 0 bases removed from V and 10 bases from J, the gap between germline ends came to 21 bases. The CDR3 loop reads CSARDMGGPRPLAFF. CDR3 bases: TGCAGTGCTAGAGATATGGGAGGGCCTAGGCCTTTAGCTTTCTTT.

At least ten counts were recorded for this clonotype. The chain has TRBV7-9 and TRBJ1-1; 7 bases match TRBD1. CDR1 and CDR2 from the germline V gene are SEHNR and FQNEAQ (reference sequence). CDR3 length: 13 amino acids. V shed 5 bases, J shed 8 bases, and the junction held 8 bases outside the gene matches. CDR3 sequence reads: CASSHPDRREAFF. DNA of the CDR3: TGTGCCAGCAGCCACCCGGACAGGAGGGAAGCTTTCTTT.

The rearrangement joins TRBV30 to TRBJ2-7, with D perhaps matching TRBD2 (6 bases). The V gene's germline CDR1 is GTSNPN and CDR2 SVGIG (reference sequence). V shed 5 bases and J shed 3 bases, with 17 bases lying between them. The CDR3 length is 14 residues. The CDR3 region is CAWSQRGLYYEQYF. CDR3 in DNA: TGTGCCTGGTCCCAACGGGGACTTTACTACGAGCAGTACTTC.

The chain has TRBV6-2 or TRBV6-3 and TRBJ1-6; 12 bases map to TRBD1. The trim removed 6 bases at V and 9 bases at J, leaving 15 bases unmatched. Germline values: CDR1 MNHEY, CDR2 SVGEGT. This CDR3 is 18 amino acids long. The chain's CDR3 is CASSFRDRGRRSLSPLHF. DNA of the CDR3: TGTGCCAGCAGCTTCCGGGACAGGGGGCGGAGGAGTCTTTCACCCCTCCACTTT.

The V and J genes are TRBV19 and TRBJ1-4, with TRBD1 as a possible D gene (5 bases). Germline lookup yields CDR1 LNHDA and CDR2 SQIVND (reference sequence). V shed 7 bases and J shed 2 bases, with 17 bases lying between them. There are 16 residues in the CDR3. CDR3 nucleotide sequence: TGTGCCAGTAAGTTGGTGACAGTCCGGACTAATGAAAAACTGTTTTTT. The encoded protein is CASKLVTVRTNEKLFF.

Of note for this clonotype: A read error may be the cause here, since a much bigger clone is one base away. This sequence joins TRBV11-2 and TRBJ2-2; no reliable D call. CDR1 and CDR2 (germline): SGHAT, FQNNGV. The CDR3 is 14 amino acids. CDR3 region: CASSLVGSTEELFF. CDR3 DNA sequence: TGTGCCAGCAGCTTAGTAGGAAGTACCGAGGAGCTGTTTTTT.

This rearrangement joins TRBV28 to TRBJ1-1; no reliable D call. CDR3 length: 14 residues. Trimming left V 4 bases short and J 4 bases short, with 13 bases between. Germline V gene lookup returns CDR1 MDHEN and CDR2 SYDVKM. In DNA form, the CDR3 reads TGTGCCAGCAGTTCTTTCGGGCGGGGCACTGAAGCTTTCTTT. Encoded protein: CASSSFGRGTEAFF.

Here the CDR3 reads CASKDGGYYGYTF. The CDR3 bases are TGTGCCAGCAAGGACGGAGGATACTATGGCTACACCTTC. The chain uses TRBV28 and TRBJ1-2, with D unresolved. The CDR3 runs 13 residues. The V gene lost 7 bases and the J gene lost 3 bases, with 12 bases spanning the gap. Germline CDR1 reads MDHEN; CDR2 reads SYDVKM.

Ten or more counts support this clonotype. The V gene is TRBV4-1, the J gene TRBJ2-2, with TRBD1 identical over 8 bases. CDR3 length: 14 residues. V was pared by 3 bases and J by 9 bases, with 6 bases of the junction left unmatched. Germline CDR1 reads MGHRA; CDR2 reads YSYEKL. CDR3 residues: CASSQFQGARELFF. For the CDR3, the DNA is TGCGCCAGCAGCCAGTTCCAGGGGGCGAGGGAGCTGTTTTTT.

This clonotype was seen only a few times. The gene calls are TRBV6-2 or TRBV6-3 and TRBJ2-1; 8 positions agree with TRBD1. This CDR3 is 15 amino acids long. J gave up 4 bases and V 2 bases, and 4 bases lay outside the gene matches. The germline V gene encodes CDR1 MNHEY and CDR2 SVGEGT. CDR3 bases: TGTGCCAGCAGTTACCAGGGGGCGAGGTACAATGAGCAGTTCTTC. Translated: CASSYQGARYNEQFF.

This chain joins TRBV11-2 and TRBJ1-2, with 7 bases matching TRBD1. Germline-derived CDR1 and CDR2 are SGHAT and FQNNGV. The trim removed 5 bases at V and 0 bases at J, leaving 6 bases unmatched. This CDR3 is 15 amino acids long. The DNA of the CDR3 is TGTGCCAGCAGCGGACAGGCTGACGCTAACTATGGCTACACCTTC. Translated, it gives CASSGQADANYGYTF.

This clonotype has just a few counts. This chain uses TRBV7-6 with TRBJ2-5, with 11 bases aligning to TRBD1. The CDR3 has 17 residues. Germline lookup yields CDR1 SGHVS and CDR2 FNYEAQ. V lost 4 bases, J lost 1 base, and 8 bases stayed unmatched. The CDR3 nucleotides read TGTGCCAGCAGCTCCGAGACCGGGACAGGGGGCCAAGAGACCCAGTACTTC. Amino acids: CASSSETGTGGQETQYF.

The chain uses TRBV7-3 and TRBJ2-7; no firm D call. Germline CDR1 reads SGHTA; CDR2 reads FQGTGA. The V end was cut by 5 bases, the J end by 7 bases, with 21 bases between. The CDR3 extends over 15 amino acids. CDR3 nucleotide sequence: TGTGCCAGCAGCCCAAGTATTCGGAGTGTGGGGGAGCAGTACTTC. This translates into CASSPSIRSVGEQYF. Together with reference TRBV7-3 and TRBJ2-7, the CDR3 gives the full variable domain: GAGVSQTPSNKVTEKGKYVELRCDPISGHTALYWYRQSLGQGPEFLIYFQGTGAADDSGLPNDRFFAVRPEGSVSTLKIQRTERGDSAVYLCASSPSIRSVGEQYFGPGTRLTVT.

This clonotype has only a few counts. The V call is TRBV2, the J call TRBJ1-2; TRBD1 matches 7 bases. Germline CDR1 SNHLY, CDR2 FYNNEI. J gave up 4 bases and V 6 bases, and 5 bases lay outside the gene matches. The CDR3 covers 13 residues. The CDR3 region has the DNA TGTGCCAGCAGGTTACAGGGGAGCTATGGCTACACCTTC. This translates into CASRLQGSYGYTF.

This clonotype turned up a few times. The CDR3 sequence: CASSLLQGPSNYGYTF. In DNA form, the CDR3 reads TGTGCCAGCAGCCTACTACAGGGCCCCTCTAACTATGGCTACACCTTC. The genes are TRBV28 and TRBJ1-2, with D maybe TRBD1 (6 bases). This CDR3 is built from 16 residues. Looked up from germline, CDR1 is MDHEN and CDR2 is SYDVKM. Trimming removed 6 bases at V and 0 bases at J, with 17 bases between.